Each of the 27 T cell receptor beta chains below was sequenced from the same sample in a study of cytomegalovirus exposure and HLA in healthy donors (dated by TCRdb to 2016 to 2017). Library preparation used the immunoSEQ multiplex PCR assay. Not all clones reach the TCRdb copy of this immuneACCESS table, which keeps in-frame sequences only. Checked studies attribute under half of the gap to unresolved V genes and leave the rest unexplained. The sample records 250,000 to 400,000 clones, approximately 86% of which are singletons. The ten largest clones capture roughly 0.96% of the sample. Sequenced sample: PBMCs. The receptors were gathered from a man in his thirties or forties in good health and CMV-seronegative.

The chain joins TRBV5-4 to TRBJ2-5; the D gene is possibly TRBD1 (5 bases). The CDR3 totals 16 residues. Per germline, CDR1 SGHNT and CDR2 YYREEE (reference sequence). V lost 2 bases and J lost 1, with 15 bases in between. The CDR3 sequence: CASSLLTFQGQETQYF. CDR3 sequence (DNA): TGTGCCAGCAGCTTACTAACCTTTCAGGGCCAAGAGACCCAGTACTTC. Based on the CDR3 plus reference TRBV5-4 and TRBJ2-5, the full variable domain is ETGVTQSPTHLIKTRGQQVTLRCSSQSGHNTVSWYQQALGQGPQFIFQYYREEENGRGNFPPRFSGLQFPNYSSELNVNALELDDSALYLCASSLLTFQGQETQYFGPGTRLLVL.

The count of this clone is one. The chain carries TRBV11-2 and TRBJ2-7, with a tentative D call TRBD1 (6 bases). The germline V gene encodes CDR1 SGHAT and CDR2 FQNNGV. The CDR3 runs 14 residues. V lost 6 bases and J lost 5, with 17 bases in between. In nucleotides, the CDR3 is TGTGCCAGCAGACCTATCAACAGGGCCCACGAGCAGTACTTC. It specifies CASRPINRAHEQYF.

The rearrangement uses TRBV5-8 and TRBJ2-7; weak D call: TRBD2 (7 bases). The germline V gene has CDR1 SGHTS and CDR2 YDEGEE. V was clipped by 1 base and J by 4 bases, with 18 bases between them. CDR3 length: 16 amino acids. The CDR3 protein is CASSLYDGGLTYEQYF. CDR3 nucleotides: TGTGCCAGCAGCTTGTATGACGGGGGGCTTACATACGAGCAGTACTTC. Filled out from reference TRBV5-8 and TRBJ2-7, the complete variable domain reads EAGVTQSPTHLIKTRGQQATLRCSPISGHTSVYWYQQALGLGLQFLLWYDEGEERNRGNFPPRFSGRQFPNYSSELNVNALELEDSALYLCASSLYDGGLTYEQYFGPGTRLTVT.

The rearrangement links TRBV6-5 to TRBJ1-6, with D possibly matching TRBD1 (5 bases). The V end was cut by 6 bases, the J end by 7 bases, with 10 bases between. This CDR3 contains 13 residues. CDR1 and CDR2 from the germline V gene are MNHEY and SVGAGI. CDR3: CASRVGQNSPLHF. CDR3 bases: TGTGCCAGCAGGGTGGGGCAGAATTCACCCCTCCACTTT.

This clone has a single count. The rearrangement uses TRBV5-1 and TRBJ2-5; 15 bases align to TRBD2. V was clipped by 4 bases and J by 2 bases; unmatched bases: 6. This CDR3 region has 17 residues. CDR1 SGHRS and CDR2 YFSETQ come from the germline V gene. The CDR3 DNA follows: TGCGCCAGCAGCACGGGACTAGCGGGGGGAATACAAGAGACCCAGTACTTC. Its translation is CASSTGLAGGIQETQYF.

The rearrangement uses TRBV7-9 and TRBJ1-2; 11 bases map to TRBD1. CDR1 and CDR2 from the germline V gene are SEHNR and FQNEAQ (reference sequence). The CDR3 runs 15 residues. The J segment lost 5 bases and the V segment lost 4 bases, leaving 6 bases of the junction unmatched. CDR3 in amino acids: CASSSLGQGGYGYTF. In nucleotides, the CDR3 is TGTGCCAGCAGCTCTTTGGGACAGGGGGGTTATGGCTACACCTTC.

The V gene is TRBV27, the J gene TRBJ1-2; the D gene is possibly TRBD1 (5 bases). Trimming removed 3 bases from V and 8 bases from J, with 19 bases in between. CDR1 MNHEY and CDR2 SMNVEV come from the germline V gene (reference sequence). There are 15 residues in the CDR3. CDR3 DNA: TGTGCCAGCAGTTTCTATGGGGACTTCCGAGGGGGCTACACCTTC. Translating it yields CASSFYGDFRGGYTF.

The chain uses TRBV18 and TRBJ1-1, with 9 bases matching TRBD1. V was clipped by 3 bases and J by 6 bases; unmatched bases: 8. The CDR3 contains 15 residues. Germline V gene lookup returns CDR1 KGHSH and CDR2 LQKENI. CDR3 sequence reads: CASSPDRGGFAEAFF. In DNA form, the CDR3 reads TGTGCCAGCTCACCGGACAGGGGCGGGTTTGCTGAAGCTTTCTTT.

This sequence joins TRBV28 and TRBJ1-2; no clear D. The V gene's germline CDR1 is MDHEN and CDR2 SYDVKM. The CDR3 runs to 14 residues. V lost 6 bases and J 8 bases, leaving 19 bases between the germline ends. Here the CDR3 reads CASSPPGDIGGYTF. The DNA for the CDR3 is TGTGCCAGCAGCCCCCCCGGTGACATTGGAGGCTACACCTTC.

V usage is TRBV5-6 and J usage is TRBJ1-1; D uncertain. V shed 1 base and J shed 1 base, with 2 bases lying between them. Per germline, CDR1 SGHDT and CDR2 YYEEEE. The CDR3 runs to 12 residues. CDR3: CASSLQNTEAFF. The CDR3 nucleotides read TGTGCCAGCAGCTTGCAGAACACTGAAGCTTTCTTT.

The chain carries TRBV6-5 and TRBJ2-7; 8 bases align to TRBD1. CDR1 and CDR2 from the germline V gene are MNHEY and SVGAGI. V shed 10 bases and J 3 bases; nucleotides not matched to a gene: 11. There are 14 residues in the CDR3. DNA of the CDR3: TGTGCCACTAGGCCGACAGGGGTAAACTACGAGCAGTACTTC. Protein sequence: CATRPTGVNYEQYF.

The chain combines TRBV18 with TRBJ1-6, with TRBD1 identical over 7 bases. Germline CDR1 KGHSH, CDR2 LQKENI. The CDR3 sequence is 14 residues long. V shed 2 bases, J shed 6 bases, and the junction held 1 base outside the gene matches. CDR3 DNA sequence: TGTGCCAGCTCACCAGGGACAGTTAATTCACCCCTCCACTTT. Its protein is CASSPGTVNSPLHF.

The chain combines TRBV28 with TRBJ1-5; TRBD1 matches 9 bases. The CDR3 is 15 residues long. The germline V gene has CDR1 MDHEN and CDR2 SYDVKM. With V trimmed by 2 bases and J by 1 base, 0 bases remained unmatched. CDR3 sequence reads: CASSLDRGSNQPQHF. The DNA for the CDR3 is TGTGCCAGCAGTTTAGACAGGGGGAGCAATCAGCCCCAGCATTTT.

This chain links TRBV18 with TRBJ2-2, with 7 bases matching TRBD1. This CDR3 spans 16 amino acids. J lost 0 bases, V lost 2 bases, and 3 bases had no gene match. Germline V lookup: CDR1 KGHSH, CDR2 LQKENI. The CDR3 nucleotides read TGTGCCAGCTCACCAGTCCAGGGGGCGAACACCGGGGAGCTGTTTTTT. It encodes CASSPVQGANTGELFF.

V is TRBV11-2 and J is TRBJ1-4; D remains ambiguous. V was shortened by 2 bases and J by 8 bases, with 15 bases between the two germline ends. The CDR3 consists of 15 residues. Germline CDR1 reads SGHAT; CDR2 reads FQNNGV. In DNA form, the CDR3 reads TGTGCCAGCAGCTTAAGGCCTGGCGGCTGGGAAAAACTGTTTTTT. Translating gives CASSLRPGGWEKLFF.

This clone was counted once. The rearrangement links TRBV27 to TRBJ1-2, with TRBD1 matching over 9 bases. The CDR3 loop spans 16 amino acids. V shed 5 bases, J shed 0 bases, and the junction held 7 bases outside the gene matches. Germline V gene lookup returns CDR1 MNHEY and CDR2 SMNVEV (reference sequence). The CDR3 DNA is TGTGCCAGCAGTGCGGACAGGGGACCCTCTAACTATGGCTACACCTTC. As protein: CASSADRGPSNYGYTF.

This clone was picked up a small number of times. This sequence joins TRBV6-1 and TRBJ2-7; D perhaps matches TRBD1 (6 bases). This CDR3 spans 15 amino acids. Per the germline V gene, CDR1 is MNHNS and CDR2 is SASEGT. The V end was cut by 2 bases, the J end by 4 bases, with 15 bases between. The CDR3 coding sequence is TGTGCCAGCAGTGAAAGAGGTAACAGGGTGTACGAGCAGTACTTC. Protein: CASSERGNRVYEQYF.

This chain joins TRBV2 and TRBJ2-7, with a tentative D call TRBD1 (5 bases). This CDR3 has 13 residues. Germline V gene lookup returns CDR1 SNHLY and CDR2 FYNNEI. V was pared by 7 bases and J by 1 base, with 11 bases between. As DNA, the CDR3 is TGTGCCAGCACCGGACATCAATCCTACGAGCAGTACTTC. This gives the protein CASTGHQSYEQYF.

CDR3 coding DNA: TGCGCCAGCAGCTTGTCTGCAGGGCTCCAGAACACTGAAGCTTTCTTT. Encoded protein: CASSLSAGLQNTEAFF. The rearrangement joins TRBV5-1 to TRBJ1-1, with TRBD1 as a possible D gene (5 bases). Between the trimmed V and J ends, which lost 1 base and 1 base, there was a span of 14 bases. CDR3 length: 16 residues. Per the germline V gene, CDR1 is SGHRS and CDR2 is YFSETQ.

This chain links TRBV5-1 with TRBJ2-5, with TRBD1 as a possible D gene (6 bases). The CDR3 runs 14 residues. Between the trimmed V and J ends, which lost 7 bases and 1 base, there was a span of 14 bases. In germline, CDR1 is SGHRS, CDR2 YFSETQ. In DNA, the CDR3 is TGCGCCAGCGCTCAGGGGATCTTCCAAGAGACCCAGTACTTC. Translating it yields CASAQGIFQETQYF.

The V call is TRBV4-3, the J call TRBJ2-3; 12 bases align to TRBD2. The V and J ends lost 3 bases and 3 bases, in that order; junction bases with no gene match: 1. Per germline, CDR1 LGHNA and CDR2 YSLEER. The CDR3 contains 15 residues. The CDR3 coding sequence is TGCGCCAGCAGCCACCTAGCGGGGGGGACAGATACGCAGTATTTT. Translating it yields CASSHLAGGTDTQYF.

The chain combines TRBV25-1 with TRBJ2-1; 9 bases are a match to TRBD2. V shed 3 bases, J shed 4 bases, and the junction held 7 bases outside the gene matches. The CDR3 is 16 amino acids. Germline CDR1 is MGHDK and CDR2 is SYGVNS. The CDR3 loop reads CASSERAGGRYNEQFF. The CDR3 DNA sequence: TGTGCCAGCAGTGAGAGGGCGGGGGGGCGGTACAATGAGCAGTTCTTC.

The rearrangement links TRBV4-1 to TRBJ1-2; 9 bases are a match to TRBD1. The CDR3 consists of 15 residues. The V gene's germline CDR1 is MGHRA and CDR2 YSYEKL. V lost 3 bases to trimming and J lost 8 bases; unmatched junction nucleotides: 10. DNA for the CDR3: TGCGCCAGCAGCCAGGCAACCGGGACAGGGCGCGGCTACACCTTC. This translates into CASSQATGTGRGYTF.

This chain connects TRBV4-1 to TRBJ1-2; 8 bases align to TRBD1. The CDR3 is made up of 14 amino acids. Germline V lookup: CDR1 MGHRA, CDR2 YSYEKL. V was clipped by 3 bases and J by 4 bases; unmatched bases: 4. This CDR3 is CASSHDRGTYGYTF. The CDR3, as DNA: TGCGCCAGCAGCCATGACAGGGGAACCTATGGCTACACCTTC.

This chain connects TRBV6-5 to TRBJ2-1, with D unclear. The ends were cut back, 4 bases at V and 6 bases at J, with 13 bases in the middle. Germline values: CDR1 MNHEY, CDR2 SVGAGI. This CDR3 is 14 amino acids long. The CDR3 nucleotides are TGTGCCAGCAGTTCCCTCGGGTACCCCAATGAGCAGTTCTTC. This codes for CASSSLGYPNEQFF.

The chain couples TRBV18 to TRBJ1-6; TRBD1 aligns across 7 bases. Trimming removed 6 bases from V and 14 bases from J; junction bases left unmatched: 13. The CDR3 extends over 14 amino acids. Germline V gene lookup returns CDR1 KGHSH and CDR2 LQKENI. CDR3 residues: CASSLDTGEGTLHF. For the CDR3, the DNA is TGTGCCAGCTCGCTCGATACAGGGGAAGGGACCCTCCACTTT.

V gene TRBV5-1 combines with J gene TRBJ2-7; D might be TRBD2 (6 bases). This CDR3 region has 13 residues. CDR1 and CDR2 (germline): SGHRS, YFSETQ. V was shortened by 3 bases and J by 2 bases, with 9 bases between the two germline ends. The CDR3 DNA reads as TGCGCCAGCAGCTGGCGGGACCCCTACGAGCAGTACTTC. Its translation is CASSWRDPYEQYF.